This is a list of T cell receptor beta chains from one sample in a study of T cell clonotyping in hematopoietic cell transplantation. The assay was immunoSEQ multiplex PCR, and TCRdb's table has in-frame clones only and misses some. The sample includes 11,000 to 15,000 clones, about 56% of them seen just once. Sample: PBMCs. All receptors come from a human donor who either received an allogeneic hematopoietic cell transplant for a myeloid malignancy or was a related donor (not recorded which). Some clones in this sample may be carry-over from other donors' samples. Both conserved end residues are part of each CDR3. The D gene is left open where the match is weak. Only some rows state a clone size, as once, few, many or a class for expanded clones.

abundance | d_gene | len | j_gene | v_gene | CDR3nt | CDR3aa
NA | TRBD1 | 15 | TRBJ1-2 | TRBV5-6 | TGTGCCAGCAGCTTTTCGGGACAGGGCGAAAGTGGCTACACCTTC | CASSFSGQGESGYTF
few | NA | 12 | TRBJ1-1 | TRBV19 | TGTGCCAGTCGGGGAAGGTACACTGAAGCTTTCTTT | CASRGRYTEAFF
NA | TRBD1 | 15 | TRBJ1-4 | TRBV6-6 | TGTGCCAGCAGTCGACAGGGGGCGCGCGGTGAAAAACTGTTTTTT | CASSRQGARGEKLFF
NA | NA | 11 | TRBJ2-7 | TRBV28 | TGTGCCAGCCACGAGGGTTACGAGCAGTACTTC | CASHEGYEQYF
NA | TRBD2 | 16 | TRBJ2-5 | TRBV7-2 | TGTGCCAGCAGTCCGGGAGGCGGGGGAGGGGTGGAGACCCAGTACTTC | CASSPGGGGGVETQYF
NA | TRBD2 | 14 | TRBJ2-5 | TRBV4-1 | TGCGCCAGCAGCCAGGGGCTAGCGGGGGAGACCCAGTACTTC | CASSQGLAGETQYF
NA | TRBD1 | 15 | TRBJ2-2 | TRBV5-1 | TGCGCCAGCAGCATACAGGGGGCGGACACCGGGGAGCTGTTTTTT | CASSIQGADTGELFF
few | NA | 15 | TRBJ1-4 | TRBV14 | TGTGCCAGCAGCCAACTAAGGGGTGCAAATGAAAAACTGTTTTTT | CASSQLRGANEKLFF
NA | TRBD2 | 17 | TRBJ2-7 | TRBV14 | TGTGCCAGCAGCCAAGAGGGACTAGCGGACTACTCCTACGAGCAGTACTTC | CASSQEGLADYSYEQYF
NA | NA | 13 | TRBJ2-5 | TRBV10-3 | TGTGCCATCAGTGAGTCACCACAAGAGACCCAGTACTTC | CAISESPQETQYF
NA | NA | 15 | TRBJ1-2 | TRBV5-1 | TGCGCCAGCAGCTTGGAATCCGACGGGGGCGGTGGCTACACCTTC | CASSLESDGGGGYTF
NA | NA | 15 | TRBJ1-5 | TRBV6-1 | TGTGCCAGCAGTGAAGAATGGGGAATCGGTCAGCCCCAGCATTTT | CASSEEWGIGQPQHF
NA | NA | 12 | TRBJ1-1 | TRBV30 | TGTGCCTGGGCAAAGATGAACACTGAAGCTTTCTTT | CAWAKMNTEAFF
once | NA | 13 | TRBJ1-5 | TRBV6-5 | TGTGCCAGCAGCCGACAGGGCAATCAGCCCCAGCATTTT | CASSRQGNQPQHF
NA | TRBD1 | 15 | TRBJ1-2 | TRBV7-2 | TGTGCCAGCAGCAAACCGGGACAGGGCCCCACTGGCTACACCTTC | CASSKPGQGPTGYTF
few | TRBD1 | 12 | TRBJ1-1 | TRBV29-1 | TGCGGCGCCCGGACAGGCAACACTGAAGCTTTCTTT | CGARTGNTEAFF
NA | TRBD1 | 16 | TRBJ2-7 | TRBV4-3 | TGCGCCAGCAGCCAAGGAATCGACAGGGGGCTTTACGAGCAGTACTTC | CASSQGIDRGLYEQYF
NA | TRBD2 | 14 | TRBJ2-3 | TRBV6-1 | TGTGCCAGCAAGAGCGGGGGGGACTCAGATACGCAGTATTTT | CASKSGGDSDTQYF
NA | TRBD1 | 14 | TRBJ1-2 | TRBV27 | TGTGCCAGCAGTTCGACACAGGGGTTCTATGGCTACACCTTC | CASSSTQGFYGYTF
NA | TRBD1 | 15 | TRBJ1-1 | TRBV6-1 | TGTGCCAGCAGTGTTAGGGACAGACCGAACACTGAAGCTTTCTTT | CASSVRDRPNTEAFF
NA | TRBD1 | 14 | TRBJ2-4 | TRBV28 | TGTGCCACCGGAACAGGGGATGGAGTAAACATTCAGTACTTC | CATGTGDGVNIQYF
NA | NA | 13 | TRBJ2-7 | TRBV6-5 | TGTGCCAGCATTGACAGGAACTCCTACGAGCAGTACTTC | CASIDRNSYEQYF
NA | NA | 13 | TRBJ2-3 | TRBV6-6 | TGTGCCAGCAAATCCCGCGCCACAGATACGCAGTATTTT | CASKSRATDTQYF
NA | NA | 13 | TRBJ1-6 | TRBV28 | TGTGCCAGCAGTTTTACTGATAATTCACCCCTCCACTTT | CASSFTDNSPLHF
NA | TRBD1 | 15 | TRBJ1-1 | TRBV7-2 | TGTGCCAGCAGCCCGGACAGGGGCGGGGGGCTTGAAGCTTTCTTT | CASSPDRGGGLEAFF
NA | NA | 14 | TRBJ1-1 | TRBV30 | TGTGCCTGGATTCCGGTTCTTAGGAACACTGAAGCTTTCTTT | CAWIPVLRNTEAFF
medium-sized | TRBD1 | 13 | TRBJ2-7 | TRBV30 | TGTGCCTGGGATCGACAGGGAGTCCACGAGCAGTACTTC | CAWDRQGVHEQYF
once | NA | 10 | TRBJ1-1 | TRBV29-1 | TGCAGCGCAGTTGTTACTGAAGCTTTCTTT | CSAVVTEAFF
NA | NA | 12 | TRBJ2-2 | TRBV4-3 | TGCGCCAGCAGCCAAGGTATAGGGGAGCTGTTTTTT | CASSQGIGELFF
few | NA | 14 | TRBJ2-7 | TRBV14 | TGTGCCAGCAGCCCAACGGGAGACGGCTACGAGCAGTACTTC | CASSPTGDGYEQYF
NA | TRBD1 | 17 | TRBJ1-5 | TRBV4-1 | TGCGCCAGCAGCCAAGGTCCGGGACAGTCGGGCAATCAGCCCCAGCATTTT | CASSQGPGQSGNQPQHF
NA | NA | 16 | TRBJ2-7 | TRBV6-5 | TGTGCCAGCAGTTACTCGTCGGTAGACACTTACTACGAGCAGTACTTC | CASSYSSVDTYYEQYF
NA | TRBD1 | 11 | TRBJ2-7 | TRBV28 | TGTGCCAGCAGTGGGACAGTCGAGCAGTACTTC | CASSGTVEQYF
NA | TRBD1 | 16 | TRBJ2-7 | TRBV4-3 | TGCGCCAGCAGCCAAGGGGACAGTCCTTTTTCCTACGAGCAGTACTTC | CASSQGDSPFSYEQYF
NA | NA | 18 | TRBJ2-1 | TRBV14 | TGTGCCAGCAGCCAAACCTTCCGTGGGAGAAGCTCCTACAATGAGCAGTTCTTC | CASSQTFRGRSSYNEQFF
few | NA | 12 | TRBJ1-2 | TRBV5-8 | TGTGCCAGCAGCACTGACAGTCCTGGCTACACCTTC | CASSTDSPGYTF
NA | TRBD2 | 16 | TRBJ2-7 | TRBV4-1 | TGCGCCAGCAGCCAAGTGACTAGCGGGAGGTGGTACGAGCAGTACTTC | CASSQVTSGRWYEQYF
NA | TRBD2 | 14 | TRBJ2-7 | TRBV6-5 | TGTGCCAGCAGTCCCGGGACTAGCGGGCCTTATCATTACTTC | CASSPGTSGPYHYF
NA | TRBD1 | 13 | TRBJ1-4 | TRBV7-2 | TGTGCCAGCAGCTTCGACAGGGACGAAAAACTGTTTTTT | CASSFDRDEKLFF
NA | NA | 16 | TRBJ2-7 | TRBV5-6 | TGTGCCAGCAGCTTGGGTACAGGTATAGGGTTGTACGAGCAGTACTTC | CASSLGTGIGLYEQYF
NA | NA | 12 | TRBJ2-7 | TRBV29-1 | TGCAGCGTTGAACTGTCAGTGGGCGAGCAGTACTTC | CSVELSVGEQYF
NA | NA | 12 | TRBJ2-2 | TRBV29-1 | TGCAGCGCCGGGGGAAGTACCGGGGAGCTGTTTTTT | CSAGGSTGELFF
few | NA | 15 | TRBJ2-3 | TRBV4-2 | TGTGCCAGCAGCCAAGCACTAAGCGGCACAGATACGCAGTATTTT | CASSQALSGTDTQYF
NA | NA | 13 | TRBJ2-5 | TRBV30 | TGTGCCTGGAGTGTCCAGCTTCAAGAGACCCAGTACTTC | CAWSVQLQETQYF
once | TRBD1 | 14 | TRBJ2-5 | TRBV2 | TGTGCCAGCAGGAGACAGGGCCTCCAAGAGACCCAGTACTTC | CASRRQGLQETQYF
NA | NA | 15 | TRBJ2-7 | TRBV14 | TGTGCCAGCAGCCCAACAGGTGACTTCCCCTACGAGCAGTACTTC | CASSPTGDFPYEQYF
few | TRBD1 | 15 | TRBJ1-6 | TRBV7-2 | TGTGCCAGCAGCTTAGGGGGGACAGGGAATTCACCCCTCCACTTT | CASSLGGTGNSPLHF
NA | TRBD1 | 14 | TRBJ1-5 | TRBV6-5 | TGTGCCAGCAGCGGAGGACAGGGGGCTCAGCCCCAGCATTTT | CASSGGQGAQPQHF
NA | NA | 14 | TRBJ2-7 | TRBV30 | TGTGCCTGGAGTGACGGGGGAAGCTCCTACGAGCAGTACTTC | CAWSDGGSSYEQYF
NA | NA | 15 | TRBJ2-5 | TRBV28 | TGTGCCAGCAGTTTAAACCTAGCGTCTCGAGAGACCCAGTACTTC | CASSLNLASRETQYF
few | NA | 13 | TRBJ2-7 | TRBV6-6 | TGTGCCAGCAGCGTTCAGGGGAACTACGAGCAGTACTTC | CASSVQGNYEQYF
NA | TRBD2 | 14 | TRBJ2-7 | TRBV6-5 | TGTGCCAGCAGTTACTCGAACGACGGGAGGGAGCAGTACTTC | CASSYSNDGREQYF
NA | NA | 13 | TRBJ1-6 | TRBV29-1 | TGCAGCGTTGCCCAAGCCGGGGATTCACCCCTCCACTTT | CSVAQAGDSPLHF
NA | NA | 13 | TRBJ1-1 | TRBV30 | TGTGCCTGGAGACGGCCCGCGAACACTGAAGCTTTCTTT | CAWRRPANTEAFF
few | TRBD1 | 15 | TRBJ1-4 | TRBV28 | TGTGCCAGCAGTTACGAACAGGGGGCTAATGAAAAACTGTTTTTT | CASSYEQGANEKLFF
NA | NA | 16 | TRBJ2-7 | TRBV4-3 | TGCGCCAGCAGCGGAGCAGTCGGGGGACCTACCTACGAGCAGTACTTC | CASSGAVGGPTYEQYF
NA | TRBD1 | 14 | TRBJ2-5 | TRBV29-1 | TGCAGCGCCGACGACGACAGGGACCAAGAGACCCAGTACTTC | CSADDDRDQETQYF
NA | NA | 13 | TRBJ1-2 | TRBV30 | TGTGCCTGGACTCCCGGGGGGGAATATGGCTACACCTTC | CAWTPGGEYGYTF
NA | TRBD2 | 15 | TRBJ2-7 | TRBV30 | TGTGCCTGGACCGGACTAGCGGGAAATTCCTACGAGCAGTACTTC | CAWTGLAGNSYEQYF
NA | NA | 14 | TRBJ1-5 | TRBV27 | TGTGCCAGCAGTTCCTTAGGGCCAAATCAGCCCCAGCATTTT | CASSSLGPNQPQHF